This TCR beta chain was found in a study of T-cell reconstitution after alpha-beta-depleted transplantation in children. This clonotype appeared a few times. This CDR3 has 16 amino acids. Germline values: CDR1 MNHEY, CDR2 SVGEGT. J lost 4 bases, V lost 6 bases, and 12 bases had no gene match. Unique molecular identifiers were incorporated during preparation of the TCRbeta library. One entry per CDR3 protein results from TCRdb running MiXCR on the PCR reads. Among some 340,000 distinct CDR3 sequences, around 10% were seen once, and the ten largest hold about 2.3%. The sequencing here drew on PBMCs from the stem cell graft donor, taken from the stem cell graft. This chain connects TRBV6-2 or TRBV6-3 to TRBJ1-1, with 9 bases lining up with TRBD1. This TCR derives from a human donor who donated a stem cell graft to a child with acute lymphoblastic leukemia. DNA of the CDR3: TGTGCCAGCAGAACACTACCGGGACAGGGAGGCACTGAAGCTTTCTTT. Its protein is CASRTLPGQGGTEAFF.